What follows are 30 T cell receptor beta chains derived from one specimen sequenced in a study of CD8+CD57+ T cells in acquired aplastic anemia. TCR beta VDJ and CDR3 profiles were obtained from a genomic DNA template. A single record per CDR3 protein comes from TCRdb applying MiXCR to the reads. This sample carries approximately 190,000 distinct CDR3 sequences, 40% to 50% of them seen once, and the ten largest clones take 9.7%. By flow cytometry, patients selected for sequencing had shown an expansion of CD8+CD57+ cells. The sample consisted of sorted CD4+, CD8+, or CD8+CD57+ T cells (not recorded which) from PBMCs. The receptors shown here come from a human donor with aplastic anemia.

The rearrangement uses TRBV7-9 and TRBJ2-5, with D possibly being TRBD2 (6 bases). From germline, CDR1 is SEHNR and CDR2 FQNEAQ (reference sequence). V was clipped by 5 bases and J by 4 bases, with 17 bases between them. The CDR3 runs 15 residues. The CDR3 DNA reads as TGTGCCAGCAGCACCGAAGCGGGCCAGGGAGAGACCCAGTACTTC. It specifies CASSTEAGQGETQYF.

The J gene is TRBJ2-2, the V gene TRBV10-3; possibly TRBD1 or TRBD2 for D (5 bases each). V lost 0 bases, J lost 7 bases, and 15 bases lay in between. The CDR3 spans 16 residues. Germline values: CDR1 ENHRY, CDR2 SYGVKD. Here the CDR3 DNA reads TGTGCCATCAGTGAGTCACCTCGTGGGGGTAGCGGGGAGCTGTTTTTT. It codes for CAISESPRGGSGELFF.

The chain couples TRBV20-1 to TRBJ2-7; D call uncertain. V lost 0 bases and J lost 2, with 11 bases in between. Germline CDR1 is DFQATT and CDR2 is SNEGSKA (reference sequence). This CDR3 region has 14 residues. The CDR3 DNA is TGCAGTGCTAGAGATCCGGGCCTAACCTACGAGCAGTACTTC. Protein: CSARDPGLTYEQYF.

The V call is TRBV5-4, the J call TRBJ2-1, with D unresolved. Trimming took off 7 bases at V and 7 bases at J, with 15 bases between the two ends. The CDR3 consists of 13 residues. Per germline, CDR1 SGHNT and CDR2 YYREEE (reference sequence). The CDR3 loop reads CASWPLGQNEQFF. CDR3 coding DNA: TGTGCCAGCTGGCCCTTGGGTCAAAATGAGCAGTTCTTC.

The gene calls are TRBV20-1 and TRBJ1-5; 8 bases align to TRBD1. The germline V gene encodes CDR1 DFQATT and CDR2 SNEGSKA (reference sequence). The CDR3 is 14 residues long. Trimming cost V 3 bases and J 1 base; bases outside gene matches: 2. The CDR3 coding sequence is TGCAGTGCTAGGCCAGGGGGCAGCAATCAGCCCCAGCATTTT. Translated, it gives CSARPGGSNQPQHF.

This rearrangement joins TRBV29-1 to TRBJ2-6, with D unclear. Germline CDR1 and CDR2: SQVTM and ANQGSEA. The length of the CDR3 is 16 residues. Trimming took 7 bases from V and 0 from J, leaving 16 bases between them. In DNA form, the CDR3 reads TGCAGCGCTGTATCCCCCGACGGCTCTGGGGCCAACGTCCTGACTTTC. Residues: CSAVSPDGSGANVLTF. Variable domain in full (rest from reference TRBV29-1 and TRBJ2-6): SAVISQKPSRDICQRGTSLTIQCQVDSQVTMMFWYRQQPGQSLTLIATANQGSEATYESGFVIDKFPISRPNLTFSTLTVSNMSPEDSSIYLCSAVSPDGSGANVLTFGAGSRLTVL.

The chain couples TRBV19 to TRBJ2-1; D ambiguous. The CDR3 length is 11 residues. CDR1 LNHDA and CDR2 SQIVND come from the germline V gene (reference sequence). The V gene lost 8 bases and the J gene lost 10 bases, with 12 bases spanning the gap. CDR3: CASDDTNEQFF. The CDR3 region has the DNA TGTGCCAGTGATGACACGAACGAGCAGTTCTTC.

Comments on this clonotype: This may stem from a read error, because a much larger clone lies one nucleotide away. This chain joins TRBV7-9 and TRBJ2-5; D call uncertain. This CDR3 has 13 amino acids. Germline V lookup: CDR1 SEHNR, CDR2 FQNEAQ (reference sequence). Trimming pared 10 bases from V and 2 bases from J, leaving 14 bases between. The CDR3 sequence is CANSRLGQETQYF. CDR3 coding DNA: TGTGCCAACAGTCGCCTAGGGCAAGAGACCCAGTACTTC.

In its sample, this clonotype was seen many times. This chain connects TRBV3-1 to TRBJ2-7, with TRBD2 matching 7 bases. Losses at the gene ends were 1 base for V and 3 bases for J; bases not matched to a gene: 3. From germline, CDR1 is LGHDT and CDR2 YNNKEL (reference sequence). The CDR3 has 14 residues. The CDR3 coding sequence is TGTGCCAGCAGCCAAGGCGGGAGAAGCTACGAGCAGTACTTC. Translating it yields CASSQGGRSYEQYF.

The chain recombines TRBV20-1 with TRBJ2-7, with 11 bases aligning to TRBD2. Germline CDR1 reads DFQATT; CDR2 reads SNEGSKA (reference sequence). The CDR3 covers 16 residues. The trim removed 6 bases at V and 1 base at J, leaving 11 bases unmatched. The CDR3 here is CSAPTTSGSRSYEQYF. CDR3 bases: TGCAGTGCCCCGACCACTAGCGGGAGTCGTTCCTACGAGCAGTACTTC.

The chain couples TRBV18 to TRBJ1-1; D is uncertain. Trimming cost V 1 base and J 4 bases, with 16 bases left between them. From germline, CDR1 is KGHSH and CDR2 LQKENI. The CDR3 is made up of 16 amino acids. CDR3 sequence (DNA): TGTGCCAGCTCACCACTCAAACTTGGCGTTGGCACTGAAGCTTTCTTT. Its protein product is CASSPLKLGVGTEAFF.

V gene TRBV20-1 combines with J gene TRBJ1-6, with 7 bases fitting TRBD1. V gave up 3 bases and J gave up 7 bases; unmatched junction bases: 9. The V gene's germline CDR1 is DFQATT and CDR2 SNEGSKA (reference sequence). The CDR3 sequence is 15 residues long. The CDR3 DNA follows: TGCAGTGCTAGGCCTCCGGGACAGTCAAATTCACCCCTCCACTTT. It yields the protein CSARPPGQSNSPLHF.

DNA for the CDR3: TGTGCCAGCAGCTTGCACAAGGTTGAGACCCAGTACTTC. Its protein product is CASSLHKVETQYF. The chain combines TRBV19 with TRBJ2-5; D not resolved. The CDR3 totals 13 residues. The V and J ends lost 9 bases and 5 bases respectively, with 16 bases between them. Germline values: CDR1 LNHDA, CDR2 SQIVND (reference sequence). The variable domain in full, completed from reference TRBV19 and TRBJ2-5, reads DGGITQSPKYLFRKEGQNVTLSCEQNLNHDAMYWYRQDPGQGLRLIYYSQIVNDFQKGDIAEGYSVSREKKESFPLTVTSAQKNPTAFYLCASSLHKVETQYFGPGTRLLVL.

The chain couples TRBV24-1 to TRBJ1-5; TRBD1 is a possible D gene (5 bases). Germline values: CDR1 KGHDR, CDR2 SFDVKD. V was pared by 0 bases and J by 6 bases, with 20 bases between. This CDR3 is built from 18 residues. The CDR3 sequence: CATSDLRRTKRVGQPQHF. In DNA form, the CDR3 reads TGTGCCACCAGTGATTTGAGGCGGACAAAACGGGTGGGTCAGCCCCAGCATTTT.

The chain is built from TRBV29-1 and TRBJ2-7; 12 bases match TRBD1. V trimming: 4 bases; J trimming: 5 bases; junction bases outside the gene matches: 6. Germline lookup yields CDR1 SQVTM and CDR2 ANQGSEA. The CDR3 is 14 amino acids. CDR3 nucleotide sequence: TGCAGCGTTGCGGGACAGGGGGCGCGGAACGAGCAGTACTTC. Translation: CSVAGQGARNEQYF.

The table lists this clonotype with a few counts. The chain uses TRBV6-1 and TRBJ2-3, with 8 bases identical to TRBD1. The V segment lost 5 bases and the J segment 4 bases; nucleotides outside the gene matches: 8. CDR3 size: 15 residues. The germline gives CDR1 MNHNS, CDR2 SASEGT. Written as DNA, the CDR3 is TGTGCCAGCAGTACCGGGGCAGGGGGCGCAGATACGCAGTATTTT. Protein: CASSTGAGGADTQYF.

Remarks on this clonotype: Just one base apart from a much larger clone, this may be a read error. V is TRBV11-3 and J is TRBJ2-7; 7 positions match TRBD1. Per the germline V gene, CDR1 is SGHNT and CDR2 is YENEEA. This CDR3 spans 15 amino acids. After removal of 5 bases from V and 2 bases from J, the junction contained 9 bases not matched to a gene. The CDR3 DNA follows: TGTGCCAGCAGCCCAAAAACAGGGGCAACCTACGAGCAGTACTTC. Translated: CASSPKTGATYEQYF. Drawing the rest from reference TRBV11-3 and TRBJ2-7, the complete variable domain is EAGVVQSPRYKIIEKKQPVAFWCNPISGHNTLYWYLQNLGQGPELLIRYENEEAVDDSQLPKDRFSAERLKGVDSTLKIQPAELGDSAVYLCASSPKTGATYEQYFGPGTRLTVT.

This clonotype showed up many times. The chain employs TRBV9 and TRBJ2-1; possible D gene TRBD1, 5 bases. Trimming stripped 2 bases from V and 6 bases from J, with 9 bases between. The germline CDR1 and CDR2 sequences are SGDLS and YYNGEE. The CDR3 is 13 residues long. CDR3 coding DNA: TGTGCCAGCAGCGTCAGGGAATTCAATGAGCAGTTCTTC. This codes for CASSVREFNEQFF.

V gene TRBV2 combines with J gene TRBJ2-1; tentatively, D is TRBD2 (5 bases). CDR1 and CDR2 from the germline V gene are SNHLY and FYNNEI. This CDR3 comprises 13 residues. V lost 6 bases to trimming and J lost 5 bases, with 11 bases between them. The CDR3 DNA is TGTGCCAGCAGCTTGAGCGGCAACAATGAGCAGTTCTTC. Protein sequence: CASSLSGNNEQFF.

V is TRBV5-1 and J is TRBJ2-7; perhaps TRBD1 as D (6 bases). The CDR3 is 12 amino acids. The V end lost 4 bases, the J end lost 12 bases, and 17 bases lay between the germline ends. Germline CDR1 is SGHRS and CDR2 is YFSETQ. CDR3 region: CASSHGQPQAYF. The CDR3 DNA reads TGCGCCAGCAGCCATGGACAGCCGCAGGCGTACTTC.

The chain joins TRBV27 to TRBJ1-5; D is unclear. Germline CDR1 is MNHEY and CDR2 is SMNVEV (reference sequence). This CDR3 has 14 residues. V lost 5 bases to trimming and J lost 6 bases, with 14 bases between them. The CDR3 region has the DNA TGTGCCAGCAGTGATGTTGCGGTAGGTCAGCCCCAGCATTTT. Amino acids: CASSDVAVGQPQHF.

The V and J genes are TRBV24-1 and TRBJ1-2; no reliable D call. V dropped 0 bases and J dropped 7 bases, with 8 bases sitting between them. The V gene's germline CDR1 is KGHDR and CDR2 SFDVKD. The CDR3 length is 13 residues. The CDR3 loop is CATSDLTGLGYTF. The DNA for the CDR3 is TGTGCCACCAGTGATTTGACGGGTCTTGGCTACACCTTC.

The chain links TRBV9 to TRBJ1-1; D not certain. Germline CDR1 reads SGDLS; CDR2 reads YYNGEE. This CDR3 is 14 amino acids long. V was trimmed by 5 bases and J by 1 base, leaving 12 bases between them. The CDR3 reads CASSRASANTEAFF. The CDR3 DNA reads TGTGCCAGCAGTAGGGCGAGTGCGAACACTGAAGCTTTCTTT.

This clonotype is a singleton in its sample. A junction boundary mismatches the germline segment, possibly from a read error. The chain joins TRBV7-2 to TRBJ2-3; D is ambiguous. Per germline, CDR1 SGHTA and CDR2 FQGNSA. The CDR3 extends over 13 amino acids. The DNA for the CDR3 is TGTGCGAAATCCCAATTCCCCACAGATAGGCAGTATTTT. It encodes CAKSQFPTDRQYF. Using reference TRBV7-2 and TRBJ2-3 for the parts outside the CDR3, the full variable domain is GAGVSQSPSNKVTEKGKDVELRCDPISGHTALYWYRQSLGQGLEFLIYFQGNSAPDKSGLPSDRFSAERTGGSVSTLTIQRTQQEDSAVYLCAKSQFPTDRQYFGPGTRLTVL.

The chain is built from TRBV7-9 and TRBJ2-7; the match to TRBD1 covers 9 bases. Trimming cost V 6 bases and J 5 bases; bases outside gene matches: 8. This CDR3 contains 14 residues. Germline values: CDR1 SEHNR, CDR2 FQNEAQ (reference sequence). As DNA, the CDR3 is TGTGCCAGCAGTTCCGGGACAGGGCTCGACGAGCAGTACTTC. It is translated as CASSSGTGLDEQYF.

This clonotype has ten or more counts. CDR3 sequence: CASRADRGGYGYTF. CDR3 DNA sequence: TGTGCCAGCAGAGCGGACAGGGGGGGGTATGGCTACACCTTC. This sequence joins TRBV2 and TRBJ1-2; 10 bases align to TRBD1. The V gene's germline CDR1 is SNHLY and CDR2 FYNNEI. Unmatched junction bases numbered 6, after V lost 6 bases and J lost 5 bases. This CDR3 comprises 14 residues.

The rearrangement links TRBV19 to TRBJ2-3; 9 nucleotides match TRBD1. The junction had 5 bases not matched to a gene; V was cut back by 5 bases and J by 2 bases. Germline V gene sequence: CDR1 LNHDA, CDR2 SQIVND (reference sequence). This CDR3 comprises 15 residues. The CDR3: CASSPWTGVTDTQYF. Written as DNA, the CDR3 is TGTGCCAGTAGTCCCTGGACAGGGGTCACAGATACGCAGTATTTT.

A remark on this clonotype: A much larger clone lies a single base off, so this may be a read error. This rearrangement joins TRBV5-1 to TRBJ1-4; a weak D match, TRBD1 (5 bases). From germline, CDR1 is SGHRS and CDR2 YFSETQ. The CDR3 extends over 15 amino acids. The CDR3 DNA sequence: TGTGCCAGCAGCGTAGTTACAGAGGGGTTCGAAAAACTGTTTTTT. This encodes CASSVVTEGFEKLFF. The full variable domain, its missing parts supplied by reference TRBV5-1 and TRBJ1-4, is KAGVTQTPRYLIKTRGQQVTLSCSPISGHRSVSWYQQTPGQGLQFLFEYFSETQRNKGNFPGRFSGRQFSNSRSEMNVSTLELGDSALYLCASSVVTEGFEKLFFGSGTQLSVL.

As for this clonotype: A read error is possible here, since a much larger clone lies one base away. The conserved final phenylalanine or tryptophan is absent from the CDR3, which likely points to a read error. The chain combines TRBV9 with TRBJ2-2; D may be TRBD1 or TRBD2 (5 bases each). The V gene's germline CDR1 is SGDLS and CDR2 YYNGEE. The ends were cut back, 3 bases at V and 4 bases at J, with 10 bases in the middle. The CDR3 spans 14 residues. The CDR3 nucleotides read TGTGCCAGCAGCGCCCGGGACCGCACCGGGGAGCTGTTTCTT. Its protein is CASSARDRTGELFL.

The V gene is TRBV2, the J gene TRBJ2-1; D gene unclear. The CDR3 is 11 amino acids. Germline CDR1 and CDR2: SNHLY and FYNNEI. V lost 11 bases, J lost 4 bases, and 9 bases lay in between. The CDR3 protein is CAYGDYNEQFF. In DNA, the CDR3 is TGTGCCTATGGGGATTACAATGAGCAGTTCTTC.